This paragraph reports one T cell receptor beta chain. The antigen remains unidentified. This entry belongs to a study of OX40 agonist ivuxolimab in advanced cancers. Per germline, CDR1 MNHEY and CDR2 SVGAGI. Losses at the gene ends were 8 bases for V and 7 bases for J; bases not matched to a gene: 11. The length of the CDR3 is 14 residues. Clones were sequenced by immunoSEQ multiplex PCR, and TCRdb holds only the in-frame ones, with some missing. The repertoire holds some 140,000 clones, 75% to 95% seen once, with about 1% in the top ten. Findings and limits, study-wide: On average, CD8+ T cells showed a greater number of expanded clones than CD4+.

The input for sequencing was CD4+ or CD8+ T cells sorted from blood, taken in a trial of the OX40 agonist ivuxolimab. This clonotype was sampled from an adult with an advanced solid tumor such as melanoma, head and neck, liver or kidney cancer. This rearrangement joins TRBV6-5 to TRBJ2-7, with 10 bases matching TRBD1. CDR3: CASGARQGAGEQYF. The CDR3 DNA reads as TGTGCCAGCGGGGCAAGACAGGGGGCGGGGGAGCAGTACTTC.